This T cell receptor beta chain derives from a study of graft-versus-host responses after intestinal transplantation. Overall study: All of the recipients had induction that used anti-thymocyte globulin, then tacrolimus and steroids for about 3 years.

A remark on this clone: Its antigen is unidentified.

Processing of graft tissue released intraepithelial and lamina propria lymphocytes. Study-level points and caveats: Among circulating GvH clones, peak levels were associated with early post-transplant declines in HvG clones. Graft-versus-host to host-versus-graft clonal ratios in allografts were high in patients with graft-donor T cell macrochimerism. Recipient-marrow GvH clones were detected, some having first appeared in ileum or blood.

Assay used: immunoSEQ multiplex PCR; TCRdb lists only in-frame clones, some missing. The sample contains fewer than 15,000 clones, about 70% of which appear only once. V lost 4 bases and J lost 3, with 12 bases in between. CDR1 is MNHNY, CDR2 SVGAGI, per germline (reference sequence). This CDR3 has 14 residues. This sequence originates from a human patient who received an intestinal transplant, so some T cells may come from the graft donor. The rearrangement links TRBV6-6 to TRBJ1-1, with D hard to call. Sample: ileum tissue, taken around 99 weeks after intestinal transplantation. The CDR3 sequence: CASSLARAYTEAFF. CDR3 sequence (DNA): TGTGCCAGCAGTTTGGCGAGGGCCTACACTGAAGCTTTCTTT.